This record concerns one TCR beta chain sequence. The data originate from a study of blood T cell repertoires in COVID-19. On the study more broadly: Some COVID-19 samples were acute and others convalescent; all came from the United States, Italy and Spain.

In the study's own analysis: Quantification of nucleated cells was approximated via reference gene primer amplification. The assay was immunoSEQ multiplex PCR, and TCRdb's table has in-frame clones only and misses some. The V and J calls and clone size come from that table; D and trimming were worked out from the DNA. The data contain 140,000 to 150,000 clones, 81% of them seen just once; the ten biggest clones take up 7% to 10%. This receptor was taken from a human donor with acute or convalescent COVID-19. The donor label of this sample is uncertain. Sequencing used peripheral blood.

As DNA, the CDR3 is TGCGCCAGCAGTGAGTCCCCGGGGACCGGGGAGCTGTTTTTT. Protein product: CASSESPGTGELFF. This chain uses TRBV10-2 with TRBJ2-2; TRBD2 might be the D (5 bases). Germline V gene data show CDR1 as WSHSY and CDR2 as SAAADI. V was cut by 0 bases and J by 5 bases, with 7 bases left in between. This CDR3 is built from 14 residues.